A single sample is the source of the 28 T cell receptor beta chains below, sequenced in a study. Treg sorting used a CD4+CD25+CD127-/low gate. Amplification of TRBV12-4/TRBJ1-2 clonotypes used adaptor-ligated barcode primers. TCRdb called the multiplex PCR reads again in MiXCR, with one record for every CDR3 protein. Of 280 or so distinct CDR3 sequences detected, about 20% appear once; the ten largest clones hold approximately 39%. The sample was Tregs sorted from blood. Every receptor here comes from a female donor with breast cancer.

In this sample, this clonotype is hyperexpanded. This chain uses TRBV12-3 or TRBV12-4 with TRBJ1-2; possibly TRBD1 for D (5 bases). Deletions cut 6 bases from V and 4 bases from J, with 12 bases between. The CDR3 is made up of 13 amino acids. The CDR3 loop is CASSRDRPYGYTF. In nucleotides, the CDR3 is TGTGCCAGCAGCCGCGACAGACCCTATGGCTACACCTTC.

About this clonotype: The junction differs from germline at one of its ends, possibly a read error. V gene TRBV12-3 or TRBV12-4 combines with J gene TRBJ1-2; tentative D call: TRBD1 (6 bases). This CDR3 contains 16 residues. The CDR3 DNA is TGTGCCAGCAGCCGAGAATCCTGGACAGATAACTATGGCCACACCTTC. Its protein product is CASSRESWTDNYGHTF.

This clonotype is large. The chain joins TRBV12-3 or TRBV12-4 to TRBJ1-2; D may be TRBD1 (6 bases). The length of the CDR3 is 18 residues. The V end was cut by 4 bases, the J end by 4 bases, with 25 bases between. CDR3 amino acids: CASSYLGQILHSGYGYTF. CDR3 nucleotides: TGTGCCAGCAGTTACCTAGGACAGATTCTCCATTCGGGCTATGGCTACACCTTC.

This chain joins TRBV12-3 or TRBV12-4 and TRBJ1-2; a weak D match, TRBD1 (6 bases). Deletions cut 5 bases from V and 2 bases from J, with 15 bases between. The CDR3 contains 15 residues. CDR3 in DNA: TGTGCCAGCAGTAATCTGGACAGATTCAACTATGGCTACACCTTC. It codes for CASSNLDRFNYGYTF.

In its sample, this clonotype was seen a few times. This sequence joins TRBV12-3 or TRBV12-4 and TRBJ1-2; TRBD1 might be the D (6 bases). CDR3 length equals 13 residues. V lost 5 bases and J lost 4, with 11 bases in between. The CDR3 protein is CASSRGQTYGYTF. The CDR3 coding sequence is TGTGCCAGCAGTCGCGGACAGACCTATGGCTACACCTTC.

This clonotype counts as large (0.1 to 1%). The chain combines TRBV12-3 or TRBV12-4 with TRBJ1-2; D call uncertain. V was trimmed by 3 bases and J by 0 bases, leaving 11 bases between them. CDR3 size: 15 residues. The CDR3 loop is CASSLVRTTNYGYTF. The CDR3 bases are TGTGCCAGCAGTTTGGTCAGAACGACTAACTATGGCTACACCTTC.

By sample share, this clonotype is medium-sized. V usage is TRBV12-3 or TRBV12-4 and J usage is TRBJ1-2; TRBD1 matches at 7 bases. CDR3 length: 13 residues. The V segment lost 6 bases and the J segment 8 bases; nucleotides outside the gene matches: 9. DNA for the CDR3: TGTGCCAGCAGCATGACAGGGAGGGAAGGCTACACCTTC. This sequence encodes CASSMTGREGYTF.

There are a few counts of this clonotype. The chain is built from TRBV12-3 or TRBV12-4 and TRBJ1-2; 7 positions match TRBD1. The junction had 8 bases not matched to a gene; V was cut back by 5 bases and J by 5 bases. The CDR3 runs 14 residues. The CDR3 DNA follows: TGTGCCAGCAGTCGGCGACAGGGACATTATGGCTACACCTTC. This codes for CASSRRQGHYGYTF.

The CDR3 region is CASSLGTGTVGYTF. CDR3 DNA: TGTGCCAGCAGTTTGGGTACTGGGACAGTTGGCTACACCTTC. V gene TRBV12-3 or TRBV12-4 combines with J gene TRBJ1-2, with 7 bases that match TRBD1. V lost 3 bases and J lost 7; bases outside the gene matches: 8. The CDR3 has 14 amino acids.

This clonotype has a handful of counts. In DNA, the CDR3 is TGTGCCAGCAGTCCTAGGGGCAACTATGGCTACACCTTC. Encoded protein: CASSPRGNYGYTF. This chain joins TRBV12-3 or TRBV12-4 and TRBJ1-2, with D maybe TRBD1 (5 bases). The CDR3 runs to 13 residues. Trimming left V 5 bases short and J 2 bases short, with 9 bases between.

This clonotype is large by share. The chain couples TRBV12-3 or TRBV12-4 to TRBJ1-2; D not resolved. The ends were cut back, 5 bases at V and 8 bases at J, with 9 bases in the middle. The CDR3 is made up of 11 amino acids. The CDR3 DNA reads TGTGCCAGCAGTCGGGAGTTGGGCTACACCTTC. Its translation: CASSRELGYTF.

This clonotype is hyperexpanded within its sample. The J gene is TRBJ1-2, the V gene TRBV12-3 or TRBV12-4; D possibly corresponds to TRBD1 (6 bases). Deletions cut 5 bases from V and 2 bases from J, with 12 bases between. The CDR3 is made up of 14 amino acids. As DNA, the CDR3 is TGTGCCAGCAGTCCCGACAGGACCAACTATGGCTACACCTTC. Its protein is CASSPDRTNYGYTF.

This clonotype qualifies as large. The V and J genes are TRBV12-3 or TRBV12-4 and TRBJ1-2, with D uncertain. CDR3 length equals 13 residues. V shed 1 base and J shed 0 bases, with 3 bases lying between them. The CDR3: CASSLGTNYGYTF. The CDR3 region has the DNA TGTGCCAGCAGTTTAGGGACTAACTATGGCTACACCTTC.

By share of the sample, this clonotype is large. This rearrangement joins TRBV12-3 or TRBV12-4 to TRBJ1-2, with D perhaps matching TRBD1 (6 bases). CDR3 length: 14 residues. V was cut by 5 bases and J by 3 bases, with 13 bases left in between. This chain's CDR3 is CASSGETGYYGYTF. In nucleotides, the CDR3 is TGTGCCAGCAGTGGAGAGACAGGCTACTATGGCTACACCTTC.

Relative to its sample, this clonotype is large. This chain joins TRBV12-3 or TRBV12-4 and TRBJ1-2; no definite D call. The CDR3 is 12 residues long. V lost 6 bases, J lost 5 bases, and 10 bases lay in between. CDR3 loop: CASSSGAYGYTF. Written as DNA, the CDR3 is TGTGCCAGCAGCTCGGGAGCTTATGGCTACACCTTC.

V gene TRBV12-3 or TRBV12-4 combines with J gene TRBJ1-2, with 8 bases lining up with TRBD1. This CDR3 region has 15 residues. J was trimmed by 7 bases and V by 2 bases; bases with no gene match: 9. CDR3 bases: TGTGCCAGCAGTTTAATCCGGACAGGGCTCTCTGGCTACACCTTC. It codes for CASSLIRTGLSGYTF.

This clonotype qualifies as hyperexpanded. CDR3 region: CASSSNYRGYTF. CDR3 sequence (DNA): TGTGCCAGCAGTTCCAACTACCGTGGCTACACCTTC. The chain combines TRBV12-3 or TRBV12-4 with TRBJ1-2; D is ambiguous. The CDR3 runs to 12 residues. Trimming cost V 4 bases and J 7 bases, with 10 bases left between them.

In its sample, this clonotype ranks as large. The chain links TRBV12-3 or TRBV12-4 to TRBJ1-2; D not resolved. Between the trimmed V and J ends, which lost 3 bases and 4 bases, there was a span of 15 bases. The CDR3 has 15 amino acids. The CDR3 DNA sequence: TGTGCCAGCAGTTTTCCGGGGAAGGGTCCCTATGGCTACACCTTC. Translated: CASSFPGKGPYGYTF.

The CDR3 nucleotides read TGTGCCAGCAGTCCGGGACAGTCTCTCTATGGCTACACCTTC. Its translation: CASSPGQSLYGYTF. The chain links TRBV12-3 or TRBV12-4 to TRBJ1-2, with TRBD1 identical over 7 bases. V gave up 5 bases and J gave up 4 bases; unmatched junction bases: 7. This CDR3 has 14 amino acids.

By its share, this clonotype is large. This chain connects TRBV12-3 or TRBV12-4 to TRBJ1-2, with no clear D. The V end was cut by 3 bases, the J end by 0 bases, with 8 bases between. The CDR3 runs 14 residues. CDR3 loop: CASSFPGPNYGYTF. The DNA for the CDR3 is TGTGCCAGCAGTTTCCCAGGTCCTAACTATGGCTACACCTTC.

The chain uses TRBV12-3 or TRBV12-4 and TRBJ1-2; TRBD1 is a possible D gene (5 bases). CDR3 length: 12 residues. Trimming cost V 8 bases and J 8 bases, with 15 bases left between them. The chain's CDR3 is CASLGRPAGYTF. The DNA of the CDR3 is TGTGCCAGCCTGGGACGGCCTGCAGGCTACACCTTC.

This chain joins TRBV12-3 or TRBV12-4 and TRBJ1-2; D remains ambiguous. Trimming cost V 0 bases and J 1 base, with 3 bases left between them. The CDR3 runs to 13 residues. Written as DNA, the CDR3 is TGTGCCAGCAGTTTAGCACATAACTATGGCTACACCTTC. This sequence encodes CASSLAHNYGYTF.

The chain has TRBV12-3 or TRBV12-4 and TRBJ1-2, with a possible D match to TRBD1 (5 bases). The CDR3 contains 12 residues. Trimming left V 6 bases short and J 6 bases short, with 11 bases between. The CDR3 nucleotides read TGTGCCAGCAGCCTCGGGACGGATGGCTACACCTTC. It codes for CASSLGTDGYTF.

The chain joins TRBV12-3 or TRBV12-4 to TRBJ1-2; D is unresolved. V lost 3 bases and J 4 bases, leaving 6 bases between the germline ends. The CDR3 has 12 amino acids. This CDR3 reads CASSFRFYGYTF. The CDR3, as DNA: TGTGCCAGCAGTTTTCGCTTCTATGGCTACACCTTC.

By share, this clonotype counts as large. V is TRBV12-3 or TRBV12-4 and J is TRBJ1-2; unclear D gene. The CDR3 covers 14 residues. V was shortened by 8 bases and J by 3 bases, with 16 bases between the two germline ends. The CDR3 nucleotides read TGTGCCAGCTCCTTAACAGCTGATTACTATGGCTACACCTTC. It specifies CASSLTADYYGYTF.

This sequence joins TRBV12-3 or TRBV12-4 and TRBJ1-2; D gene ambiguous. Trimming removed 2 bases at V and 0 bases at J, with 10 bases between. CDR3 length equals 15 residues. CDR3 residues: CASSLFIASNYGYTF. CDR3 coding DNA: TGTGCCAGCAGTTTATTTATCGCATCTAACTATGGCTACACCTTC.

In this sample, this clonotype is large. V gene TRBV12-3 or TRBV12-4 combines with J gene TRBJ1-2; D is unclear. This CDR3 is built from 14 residues. V dropped 2 bases and J dropped 4 bases, with 11 bases sitting between them. As DNA, the CDR3 is TGTGCCAGCAGTTTACTGAAAGGCGGCTATGGCTACACCTTC. It translates to CASSLLKGGYGYTF.

By share, this clonotype counts as large (0.1 to 1%). The CDR3 spells CASSFSGTEDYGYTF. CDR3 sequence (DNA): TGTGCCAGCAGTTTCAGTGGGACAGAGGACTATGGCTACACCTTC. The chain couples TRBV12-3 or TRBV12-4 to TRBJ1-2; 7 bases line up with TRBD1. V lost 3 bases to trimming and J lost 3 bases; unmatched junction nucleotides: 7. This CDR3 contains 15 residues.